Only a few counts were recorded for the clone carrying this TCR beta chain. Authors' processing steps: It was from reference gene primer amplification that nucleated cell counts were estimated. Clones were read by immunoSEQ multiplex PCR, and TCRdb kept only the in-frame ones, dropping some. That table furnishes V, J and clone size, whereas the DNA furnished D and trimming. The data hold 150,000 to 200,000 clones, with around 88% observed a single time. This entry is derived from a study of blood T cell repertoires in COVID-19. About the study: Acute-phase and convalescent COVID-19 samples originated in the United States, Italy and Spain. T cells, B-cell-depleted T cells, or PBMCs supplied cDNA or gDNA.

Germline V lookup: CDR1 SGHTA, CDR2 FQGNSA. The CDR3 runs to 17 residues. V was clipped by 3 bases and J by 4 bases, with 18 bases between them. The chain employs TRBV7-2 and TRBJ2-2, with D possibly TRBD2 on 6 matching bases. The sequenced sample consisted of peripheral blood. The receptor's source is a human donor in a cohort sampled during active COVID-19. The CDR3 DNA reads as TGTGCCAGCAGCTTCCTTCTGGCGGGGATGGGCACCGGGGAGCTGTTTTTT. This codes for CASSFLLAGMGTGELFF.